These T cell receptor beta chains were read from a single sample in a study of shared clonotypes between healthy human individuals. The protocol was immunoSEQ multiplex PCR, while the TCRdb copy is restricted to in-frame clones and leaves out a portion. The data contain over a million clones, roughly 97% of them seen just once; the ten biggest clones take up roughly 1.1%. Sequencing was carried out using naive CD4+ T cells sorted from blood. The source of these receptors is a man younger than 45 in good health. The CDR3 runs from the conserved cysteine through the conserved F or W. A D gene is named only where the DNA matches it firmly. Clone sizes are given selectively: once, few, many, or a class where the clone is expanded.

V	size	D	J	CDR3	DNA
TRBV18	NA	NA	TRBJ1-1	CASSSGWRYRTEAFF	TGTGCCAGCTCATCGGGTTGGAGGTACCGCACTGAAGCTTTCTTT
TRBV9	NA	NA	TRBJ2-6	CASSPGGLGRVNVLTF	TGTGCCAGCAGCCCAGGGGGACTCGGGAGGGTGAACGTCCTGACTTTC
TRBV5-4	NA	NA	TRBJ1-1	CASSEGHSKLAFF	TGTGCCAGCAGCGAGGGACATTCTAAACTGGCTTTCTTT
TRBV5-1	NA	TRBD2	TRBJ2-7	CASSTSGGPDEQYF	TGCGCCAGCAGCACTTCGGGAGGGCCGGACGAGCAGTACTTC
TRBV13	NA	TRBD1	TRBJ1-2	CASSPDRARGYTF	TGTGCCAGCAGCCCGGACAGGGCTCGCGGCTACACCTTC
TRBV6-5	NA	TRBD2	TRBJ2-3	CATLSGITDTQYF	TGTGCCACCCTGAGCGGGATCACAGATACGCAGTATTTT
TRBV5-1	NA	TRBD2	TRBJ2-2	CASSPGRTSLNTGELFF	TGCGCCAGCAGCCCGGGGAGGACTAGCCTAAACACCGGGGAGCTGTTTTTT
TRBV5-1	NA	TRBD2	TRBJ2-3	CASSQELAGGQGTQYF	TGCGCCAGCAGCCAAGAACTAGCGGGAGGGCAGGGTACGCAGTATTTT
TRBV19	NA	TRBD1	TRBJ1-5	CASRRTGSRNQPQHF	TGTGCCAGTAGGAGGACAGGGAGCCGGAATCAGCCCCAGCATTTT
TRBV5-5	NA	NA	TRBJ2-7	CASSLDSQGTYEQYF	TGTGCCAGCAGCTTGGATTCCCAAGGAACCTACGAGCAGTACTTC
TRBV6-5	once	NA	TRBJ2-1	CASSYSGDRTYNEQFF	TGTGCCAGCAGTTACTCGGGGGACCGGACCTACAATGAGCAGTTCTTC
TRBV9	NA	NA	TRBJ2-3	CASSVGSPASNTQYF	TGTGCCAGCAGCGTAGGTTCCCCTGCGTCGAATACGCAGTATTTT
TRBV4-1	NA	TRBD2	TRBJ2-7	CASSQDFSGNTYEQYF	TGCGCCAGCAGCCAAGATTTTAGCGGGAACACCTACGAGCAGTACTTC
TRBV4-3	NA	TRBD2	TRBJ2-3	CASSQESGLAGTQYF	TGCGCCAGCAGCCAAGAGTCGGGACTAGCTGGTACGCAGTATTTT
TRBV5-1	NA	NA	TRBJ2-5	CASSLESRAGETQYF	TGCGCCAGCAGCTTGGAAAGTAGGGCAGGGGAGACCCAGTACTTC
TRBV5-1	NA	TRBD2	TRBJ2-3	CASSLELAGVTQYF	TGCGCCAGCAGCTTGGAACTAGCGGGAGTAACGCAGTATTTT
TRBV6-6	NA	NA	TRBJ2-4	CASRPGSENIQYF	TGTGCCAGCAGGCCCGGGAGCGAAAACATTCAGTACTTC
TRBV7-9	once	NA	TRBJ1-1	CASSYLGVTEAFF	TGTGCCAGCAGCTACCTGGGTGTCACTGAAGCTTTCTTT
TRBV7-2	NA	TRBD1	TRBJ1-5	CASSLGTGAQPQHF	TGTGCCAGCAGCTTAGGGACAGGGGCGCAGCCCCAGCATTTT
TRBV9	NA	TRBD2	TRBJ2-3	CASSVGPAGRLRGGTDTQYF	TGTGCCAGCAGCGTAGGTCCAGCGGGGCGCCTTAGGGGAGGCACAGATACGCAGTATTTT
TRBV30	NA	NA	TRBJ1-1	CAWRDRSRTHNTEAFF	TGTGCCTGGAGAGACCGCTCCCGGACCCACAACACTGAAGCTTTCTTT
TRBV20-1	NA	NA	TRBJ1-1	CSALQHTEAFF	TGCAGTGCTTTACAGCACACTGAAGCTTTCTTT
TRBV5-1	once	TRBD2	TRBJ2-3	CASSLFGTSGSSTDTQYF	TGCGCCAGCAGCTTGTTCGGGACTAGCGGGTCTAGCACAGATACGCAGTATTTT
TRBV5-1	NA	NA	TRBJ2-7	CASSLTPGQASYEQYF	TGCGCCAGCAGCTTGACACCGGGACAAGCATCCTACGAGCAGTACTTC
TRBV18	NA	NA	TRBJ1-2	CASSPEASHGYTF	TGTGCCAGCTCACCAGAGGCGTCCCATGGCTACACCTTC
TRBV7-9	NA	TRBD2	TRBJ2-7	CASSLRRTSGSSEQYF	TGTGCCAGCAGCTTACGTCGGACTAGCGGGAGTAGCGAGCAGTACTTC
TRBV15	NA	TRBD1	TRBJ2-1	CATSIGTAQYNEQFF	TGTGCCACCAGCATAGGGACAGCACAATACAATGAGCAGTTCTTC
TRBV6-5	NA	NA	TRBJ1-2	CASSPGGRSYGYTF	TGTGCCAGCAGCCCTGGCGGCCGGTCCTATGGCTACACCTTC
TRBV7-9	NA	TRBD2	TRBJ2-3	CASTFAPMAGDKSDTQYF	TGTGCCAGCACCTTTGCCCCTATGGCGGGAGACAAGTCAGATACGCAGTATTTT
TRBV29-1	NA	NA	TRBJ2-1	CSVEISFTGNEQFF	TGCAGCGTTGAAATTTCCTTCACAGGCAATGAGCAGTTCTTC
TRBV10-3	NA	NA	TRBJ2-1	CAISESIRGSEQFF	TGTGCCATCAGTGAGTCGATTCGGGGGTCTGAGCAGTTCTTC
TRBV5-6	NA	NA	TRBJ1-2	CASSFGSTVARGYTF	TGTGCCAGCAGCTTTGGCTCGACAGTAGCTAGGGGCTACACCTTC
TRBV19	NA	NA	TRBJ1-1	CASSLRTVRMNTEAFF	TGTGCCAGTAGTCTAAGGACAGTAAGGATGAACACTGAAGCTTTCTTT
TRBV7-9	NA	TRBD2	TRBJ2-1	CASSGKVGSGDEQFF	TGTGCCAGCAGCGGGAAAGTCGGGAGCGGGGATGAGCAGTTCTTC
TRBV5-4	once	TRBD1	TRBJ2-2	CASSLGTGGTGELFF	TGTGCCAGCAGCCTCGGGACAGGCGGCACCGGGGAGCTGTTTTTT
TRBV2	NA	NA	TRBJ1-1	CASSVQENTEAFF	TGTGCCAGCAGTGTCCAGGAGAACACTGAAGCTTTCTTT
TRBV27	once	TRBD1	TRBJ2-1	CASRPGQRVRDEQFF	TGTGCCAGCAGACCGGGACAGCGCGTTAGGGATGAGCAGTTCTTC
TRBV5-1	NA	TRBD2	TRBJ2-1	CASSWGSGSPRDEQFF	TGCGCCAGCAGCTGGGGTAGCGGGAGCCCCCGGGATGAGCAGTTCTTC
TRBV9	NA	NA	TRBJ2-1	CASSVVGDLYNEQFF	TGTGCCAGCAGCGTAGTCGGGGACCTTTACAATGAGCAGTTCTTC
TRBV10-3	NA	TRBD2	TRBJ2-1	CAIRGGSYNEQFF	TGTGCCATCAGGGGCGGGAGCTACAATGAGCAGTTCTTC
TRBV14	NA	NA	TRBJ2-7	CASSQEVDYEQYF	TGTGCCAGCAGCCAAGAAGTTGATTACGAGCAGTACTTC
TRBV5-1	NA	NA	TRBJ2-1	CASWEPGLADNEQFF	TGCGCCAGCTGGGAGCCGGGACTCGCGGACAATGAGCAGTTCTTC
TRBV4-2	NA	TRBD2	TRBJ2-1	CASSPPTSGTYNEQFF	TGTGCCAGCAGCCCTCCCACTAGCGGAACCTACAATGAGCAGTTCTTC
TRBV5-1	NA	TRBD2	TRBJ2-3	CASSKLAGEADTQYF	TGCGCCAGCAGCAAACTAGCGGGAGAAGCAGATACGCAGTATTTT
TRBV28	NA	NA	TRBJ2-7	CASSFNGPNPGEQYF	TGTGCCAGCAGTTTTAACGGGCCCAACCCGGGCGAGCAGTACTTC
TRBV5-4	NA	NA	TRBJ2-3	CASSPTPMDTQYF	TGTGCCAGCAGCCCAACCCCGATGGATACGCAGTATTTT
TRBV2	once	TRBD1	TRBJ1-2	CASKDRVNYGYTF	TGTGCCAGCAAGGACAGGGTCAACTATGGCTACACCTTC
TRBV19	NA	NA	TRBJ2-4	CASSYSRDNKNIQYF	TGTGCCAGTAGTTACTCTCGGGACAACAAAAACATTCAGTACTTC